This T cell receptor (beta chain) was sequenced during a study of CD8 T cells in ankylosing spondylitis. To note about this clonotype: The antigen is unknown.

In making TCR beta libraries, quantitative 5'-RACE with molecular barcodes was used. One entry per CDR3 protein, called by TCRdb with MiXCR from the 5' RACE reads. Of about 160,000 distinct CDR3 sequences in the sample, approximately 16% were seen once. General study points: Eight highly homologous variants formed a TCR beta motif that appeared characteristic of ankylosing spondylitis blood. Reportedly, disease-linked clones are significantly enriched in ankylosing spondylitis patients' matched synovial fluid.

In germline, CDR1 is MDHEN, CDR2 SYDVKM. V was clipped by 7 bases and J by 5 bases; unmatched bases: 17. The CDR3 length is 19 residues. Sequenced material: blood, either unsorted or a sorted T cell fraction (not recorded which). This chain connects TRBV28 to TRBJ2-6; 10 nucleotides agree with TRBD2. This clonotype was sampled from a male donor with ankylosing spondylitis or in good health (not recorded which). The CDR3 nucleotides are TGTGCCAGCAAACCTCCGGGGGCTAGCGGGAGCTTCTGGGCCAACGTCCTGACTTTC. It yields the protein CASKPPGASGSFWANVLTF.